Listed here are 6 T cell receptor beta chains from one sample, sequenced in a study of neurological immune-mediated disorders. As for time point: technical triplicate 2. TCRdb called the 5' RACE reads again in MiXCR, with one record for every CDR3 protein. This table has about 59,000 distinct CDR3 sequences, less than 25% appearing once. Sequencing input: PBMCs. Source of these receptors: a man aged 60 to 75 with HTLV-1-associated myelopathy (HAM/TSP).

The count of this clonotype is one. The germline gene is not matched at one end of the junction; a read error may be the cause. The rearrangement joins TRBV27 to TRBJ2-1; TRBD1 is a possible D gene (6 bases). This CDR3 has 13 residues. The V gene's germline CDR1 is MNHEY and CDR2 SMNVEV (reference sequence). The CDR3 DNA is TGTGCCAACAGTTTATGGGCCCAGGGGGAGCAGTTCTTC. This translates into CANSLWAQGEQFF.

This clonotype was seen at least ten times. The rearrangement joins TRBV12-3 or TRBV12-4 to TRBJ2-3, with a possible D match to TRBD2 (6 bases). V was cut by 5 bases and J by 14 bases, with 23 bases left in between. This CDR3 is 14 amino acids long. The CDR3 DNA follows: TGTGCCAGCAGTCAAGGTCCGGGGGTCGCGAGGGGGTATTTT. Amino acid sequence: CASSQGPGVARGYF.

This clonotype was seen a handful of times. The J gene is TRBJ2-1, the V gene TRBV11-2, with TRBD2 as a possible D gene (5 bases). Trimming removed 3 bases at V and 6 bases at J, with 15 bases between. The CDR3 loop spans 15 amino acids. Germline loops: CDR1 SGHAT, CDR2 FQNNGV. CDR3 sequence reads: CASSLGVAAGNEQFF. Here the CDR3 DNA reads TGTGCCAGCAGCTTGGGTGTTGCGGCGGGCAATGAGCAGTTCTTC.

This clonotype was observed at least ten times. The chain combines TRBV3-1 with TRBJ2-3, with 11 bases lining up with TRBD2. This CDR3 comprises 17 residues. Looked up from germline, CDR1 is LGHDT and CDR2 is YNNKEL (reference sequence). The V gene end was trimmed by 3 bases and the J gene end by 2 bases; junction bases not matched to a gene: 7. This chain's CDR3 is CASSQRLAGGTTDTQYF. CDR3 in DNA: TGTGCCAGCAGCCAGCGGCTAGCGGGAGGTACCACAGATACGCAGTATTTT.

J is TRBJ1-5 and V is TRBV10-3; possibly TRBD1 for D (5 bases). V was clipped by 6 bases and J by 3 bases, with 9 bases between them. This CDR3 has 13 residues. CDR1 and CDR2 from the germline V gene are ENHRY and SYGVKD. CDR3 sequence reads: CAISGGYNQPQHF. The CDR3 nucleotides are TGTGCCATCAGCGGGGGGTACAATCAGCCCCAGCATTTT.

The rearrangement links TRBV4-2 to TRBJ2-2; TRBD2 is a possible D gene (6 bases). V was trimmed by 0 bases and J by 4 bases, leaving 12 bases between them. The CDR3 runs to 16 residues. From germline, CDR1 is LGHNA and CDR2 YNFKEQ. Here the CDR3 reads CASSQEGTQITGELFF. The DNA of the CDR3 is TGTGCCAGCAGCCAAGAGGGGACTCAAATCACCGGGGAGCTGTTTTTT.